This TCR beta chain was observed in a study of Graves' ophthalmopathy and Graves' hyperthyroidism. Study context: Stable hyperthyroidism referred to disease that showed no ophthalmopathy within 18 months of follow-up.

Study conclusions and caveats: Sensitivity of roughly 64% and specificity of nearly 75% were achieved by the model that predicted ophthalmopathy progression.

CDR1 and CDR2 from the germline V gene are SQVTM and ANQGSEA. The V gene end was trimmed by 6 bases and the J gene end by 6 bases; junction bases not matched to a gene: 5. This CDR3 has 13 amino acids. Uncontrolled infections, pregnancy, lactation or other autoimmune diseases led to patient exclusion. Orbital computed tomography and thyroid ultrasound, along with TRAb, serum thyroxine and clinical symptoms, underpinned diagnosis. Researchers took RNA transcripts and amplified TCR beta CDR3 regions from them. RT-PCR with HTBI primers came first, then second-round multiplex PCR. TCRdb redid the calling of the multiplex PCR reads with MiXCR, one entry per CDR3 protein. Of 500,000 to 600,000 distinct CDR3 sequences in the sample, 35% to 45% were seen once. This clonotype was seen ten or more times. Its matching antigen is unknown.

V gene TRBV29-1 combines with J gene TRBJ2-2; 9 bases are a match to TRBD1. The receptor was derived from an adult man with Graves' hyperthyroidism. The sequenced material came from peripheral blood or thyroid tissue (not recorded which). CDR3 amino acids: CSVTGGVSGELFF. As DNA, the CDR3 is TGCAGCGTGACAGGGGGGGTTTCCGGGGAGCTGTTTTTT.